This TCR beta chain was sequenced during a study of identical twins. A universal primer site came from template switching; cDNA carried unique molecular identifiers. MiXCR, applied by TCRdb to the 5' RACE reads, yields one record per CDR3 protein. The table lists 260,000 or so distinct CDR3 sequences, 7.5% of them singletons, with around 5.4% in the top ten. This clonotype came up many times. Germline-derived CDR1 and CDR2 are MGHRA and YSYEKL. Trimming left V 0 bases short and J 6 bases short, with 9 bases between. This CDR3 is 14 amino acids long. This sample was shared with a second study, whose subject was yellow fever vaccine responses in identical twins.

The rearrangement joins TRBV4-1 to TRBJ1-5; no clear D. This clonotype was obtained from a woman between 18 and 30 years old in good health. Sequenced sample: CD8+ T cells sorted from blood. This CDR3 reads CASSQDLGIQPQHF. The CDR3 DNA reads as TGCGCCAGCAGCCAAGATCTGGGGATTCAGCCCCAGCATTTT.